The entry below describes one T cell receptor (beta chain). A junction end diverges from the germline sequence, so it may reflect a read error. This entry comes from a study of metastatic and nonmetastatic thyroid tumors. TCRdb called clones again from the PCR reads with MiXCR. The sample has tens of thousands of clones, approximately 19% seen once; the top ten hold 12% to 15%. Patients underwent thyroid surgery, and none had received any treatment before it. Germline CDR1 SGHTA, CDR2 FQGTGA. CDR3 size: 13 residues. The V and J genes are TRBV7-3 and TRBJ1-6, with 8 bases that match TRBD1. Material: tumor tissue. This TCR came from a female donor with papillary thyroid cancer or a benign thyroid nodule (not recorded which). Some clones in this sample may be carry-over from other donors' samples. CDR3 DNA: TGTGCCAGCAGTTTTCCCAGGGGGCTCGGGTCTTTCTTT. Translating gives CASSFPRGLGSFF.